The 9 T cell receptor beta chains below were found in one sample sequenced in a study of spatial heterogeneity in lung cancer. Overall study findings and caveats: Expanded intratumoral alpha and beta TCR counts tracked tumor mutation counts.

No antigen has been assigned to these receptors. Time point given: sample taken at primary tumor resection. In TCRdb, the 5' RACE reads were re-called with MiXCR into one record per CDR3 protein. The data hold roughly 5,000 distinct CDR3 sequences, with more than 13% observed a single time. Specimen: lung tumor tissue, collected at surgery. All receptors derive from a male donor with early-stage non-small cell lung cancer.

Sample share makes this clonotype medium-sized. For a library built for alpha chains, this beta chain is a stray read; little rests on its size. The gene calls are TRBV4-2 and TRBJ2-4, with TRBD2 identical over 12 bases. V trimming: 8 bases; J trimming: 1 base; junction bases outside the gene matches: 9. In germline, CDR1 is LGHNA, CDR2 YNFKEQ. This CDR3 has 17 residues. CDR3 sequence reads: CASGASGGASAKNIQYF. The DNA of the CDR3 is TGTGCCAGCGGGGCTAGCGGGGGGGCTTCGGCCAAAAACATTCAGTACTTC.

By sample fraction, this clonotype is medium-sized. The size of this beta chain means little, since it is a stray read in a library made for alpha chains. The DNA of the CDR3 is TGTGCCAGCAGCCCCGGGACACCTGGGGCAGATACGCAGTATTTT. Its protein product is CASSPGTPGADTQYF. V and J are TRBV7-3 and TRBJ2-3; possible D gene TRBD1, 6 bases. The CDR3 spans 15 residues. V lost 5 bases and J 4 bases, leaving 16 bases between the germline ends. The germline V gene has CDR1 SGHTA and CDR2 FQGTGA.

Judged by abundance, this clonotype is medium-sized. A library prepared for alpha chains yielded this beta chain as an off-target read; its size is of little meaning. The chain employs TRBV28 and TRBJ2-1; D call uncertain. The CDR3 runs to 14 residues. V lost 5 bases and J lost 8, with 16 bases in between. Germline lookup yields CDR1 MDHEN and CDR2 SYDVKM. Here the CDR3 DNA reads TGTGCCAGCAGTGCCCTCGGCGTCGGCGATGAGCAGTTCTTC. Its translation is CASSALGVGDEQFF.

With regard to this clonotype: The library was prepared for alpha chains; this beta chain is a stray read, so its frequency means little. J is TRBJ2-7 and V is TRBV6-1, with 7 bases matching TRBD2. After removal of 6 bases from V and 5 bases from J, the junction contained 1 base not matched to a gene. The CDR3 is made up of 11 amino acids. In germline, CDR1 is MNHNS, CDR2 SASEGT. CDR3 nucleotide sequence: TGTGCCAGCAGCGGGGGGAACGAGCAGTACTTC. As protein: CASSGGNEQYF.

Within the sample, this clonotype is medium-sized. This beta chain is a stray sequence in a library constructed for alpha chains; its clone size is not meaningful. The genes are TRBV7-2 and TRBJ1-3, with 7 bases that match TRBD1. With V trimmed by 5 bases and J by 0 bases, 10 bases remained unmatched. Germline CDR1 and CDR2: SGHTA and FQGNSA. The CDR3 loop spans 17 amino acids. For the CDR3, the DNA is TGTGCCAGCAGCACCCTAGACAGGGACCTCTCTGGAAACACCATATATTTT. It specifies CASSTLDRDLSGNTIYF.

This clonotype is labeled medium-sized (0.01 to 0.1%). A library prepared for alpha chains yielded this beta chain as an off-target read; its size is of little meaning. This CDR3 reads CASSGTASNQPQHF. CDR3 DNA: TGTGCCAGCAGCGGGACAGCTAGTAATCAGCCCCAGCATTTT. The genes are TRBV7-2 and TRBJ1-5; TRBD1 matches at 7 bases. The CDR3 contains 14 residues. V lost 5 bases, J lost 4 bases, and 5 bases stayed unmatched. Germline values: CDR1 SGHTA, CDR2 FQGNSA.

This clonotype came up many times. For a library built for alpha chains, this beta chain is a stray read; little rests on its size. In DNA, the CDR3 is TGTGCCAGCAGCCCCAGGGCAGCTGTAACAGGTGACTCTGGAAACACCATATATTTT. Encoded protein: CASSPRAAVTGDSGNTIYF. This chain links TRBV4-2 with TRBJ1-3, with D perhaps matching TRBD1 (5 bases). The CDR3 is made up of 19 amino acids. Germline lookup yields CDR1 LGHNA and CDR2 YNFKEQ. Trimming removed 4 bases at V and 0 bases at J, with 22 bases between.

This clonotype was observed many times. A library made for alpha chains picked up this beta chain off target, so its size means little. CDR3 in DNA: TGCAGTGCTAGAGATAGCGGGGGGCAAGAGACCCAGTACTTC. This codes for CSARDSGGQETQYF. The chain is built from TRBV20-1 and TRBJ2-5; 10 positions match TRBD2. The CDR3 runs to 14 residues. Germline assignment: CDR1 DFQATT and CDR2 SNEGSKA (reference sequence). Trimming took 0 bases from V and 2 from J; bases not matched to a gene: 0.

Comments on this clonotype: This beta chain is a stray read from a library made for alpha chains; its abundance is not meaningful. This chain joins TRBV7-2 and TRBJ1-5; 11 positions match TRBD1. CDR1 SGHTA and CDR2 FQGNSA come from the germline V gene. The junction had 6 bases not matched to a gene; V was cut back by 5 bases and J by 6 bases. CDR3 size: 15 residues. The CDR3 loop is CASSTGQGDGQPQHF. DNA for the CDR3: TGTGCCAGCAGCACGGGACAGGGGGATGGTCAGCCCCAGCATTTT.